This T cell receptor (beta chain) was captured by sequencing in a study of cytomegalovirus exposure and HLA in healthy donors. General study results and limits: Among the most significant clusters, several appeared linked to common viral pathogens in a later analysis.

With regard to this clone: Antigen unknown.

Use of 60 Vbeta and 13 Jbeta primers characterized the PCR. TCRdb's table, derived via immunoSEQ multiplex PCR, lists solely in-frame clones and lacks some. The repertoire includes about 170,000 clones, around 84% of them detected once, and roughly 2.5% sits in the top ten. The donors comprised healthy bone marrow donors. Nominal health characterized the donors when sampled, though unrecorded immune exposures were likely. The source of this sequence is a man aged 25-45 years in good health and CMV-seropositive. Specimen: PBMCs.

The CDR3 nucleotides are TGTGCCAGCAGCTTCAAGAACACTGAAGCTTTCTTT. Translating it yields CASSFKNTEAFF. The chain joins TRBV7-9 to TRBJ1-1; unclear D gene. This CDR3 comprises 12 residues. CDR1 and CDR2 (germline): SEHNR, FQNEAQ (reference sequence). Trimming pared 3 bases from V and 1 base from J, leaving 3 bases between.